This is a list of T cell receptor beta chains from one sample in a study of cytomegalovirus exposure and HLA in healthy donors. The assay was immunoSEQ multiplex PCR, and TCRdb's table has in-frame clones only and misses some. The table has tens of thousands of clones, over 70% seen once. The sample was PBMCs. These receptors were obtained from a male donor in good health and CMV-seropositive. Both conserved end residues are trimmed from each CDR3.

TRBJ2-2	TRBV28	ASRARQGNTGELF
TRBJ2-3	TRBV6-5	ASSGQGSTDTQY
TRBJ2-1	TRBV28	ASSPGTGVNEQF
TRBJ2-2	TRBV7-6	ASSSPSGTQNTGELF
TRBJ1-6	TRBV7-9	ASSLGPGQGAYNSPLH
TRBJ2-3	TRBV11-3	ASSNGLAGGRSDTQY
TRBJ1-5	TRBV14	ASSPGGHSNQPQH
TRBJ1-6	TRBV27	ASGLDPAWVGGGSPLH
TRBJ2-3	TRBV7-8	ASSLVSGQRTDTQY
TRBJ2-7	TRBV18	ASSPKAGALAYEQY
TRBJ2-5	TRBV2	ASSVRLAGDETQY
TRBJ2-7	TRBV28	ASSFRRLARYEQY
TRBJ1-1	TRBV29-1	SVENPQGKAEAF
TRBJ2-7	TRBV5-6	ASRLAGSSYEQY
TRBJ2-5	TRBV28	ASSTVKETQY
TRBJ2-3	TRBV7-2	ASSRTRLHTDTQY
TRBJ1-1	TRBV9	ASSVGGGQAQPEAF
TRBJ1-4	TRBV11-1	ASSLNGGSYEKLF
TRBJ1-2	TRBV9	ASSVGQGANYGYT